The rows below give T cell receptor beta chains drawn from one sample of a study of shared T cell receptors in the human thymus. Clones were sequenced by immunoSEQ multiplex PCR, and TCRdb holds only the in-frame ones, with some missing. The data contain 500,000 to 550,000 clones, approximately 80% of them singletons. These data were also filed under a second study, of human thymus T cells.

Specimen: thymocytes. The receptor set was obtained from a boy under two years old with a congenital heart defect. CDR3s include the opening cysteine and the closing phenylalanine or tryptophan. A D gene is named only where the DNA matches it firmly. Size is stated for part of the rows, as once, few or many counts, or as a class when the clone is expanded.

d_gene	abundance	v_gene	j_gene	CDR3aa	CDR3nt
-	-	TRBV4-3	TRBJ2-1	CASSQETPVDEGEQFF	TGCGCCAGCAGCCAAGAGACCCCGGTCGACGAGGGTGAGCAGTTCTTC
TRBD1	-	TRBV4-3	TRBJ1-2	CASSQGDRWYGYTF	TGCGCCAGCAGCCAGGGGGACAGATGGTATGGCTACACCTTC
TRBD1	-	TRBV4-2	TRBJ2-7	CASSSRQGDPYEQYF	TGTGCCAGCAGCTCTCGACAGGGAGACCCCTACGAGCAGTACTTC
-	-	TRBV28	TRBJ2-2	CASDRAGELFF	TGTGCCAGCGACCGGGCCGGGGAGCTGTTTTTT
-	-	TRBV10-3	TRBJ2-1	CAISGLAVLSYNEQFF	TGTGCCATCAGTGGCTTAGCGGTGCTTTCCTACAATGAGCAGTTCTTC
TRBD2	-	TRBV7-2	TRBJ2-1	CASSPGAGGPYNEQFF	TGTGCCAGCAGCCCAGGTGCGGGAGGCCCCTACAATGAGCAGTTCTTC
-	-	TRBV5-1	TRBJ2-7	CASSLRTAVSYEQYF	TGCGCCAGCAGCCTCCGGACAGCTGTTTCCTACGAGCAGTACTTC
-	-	TRBV28	TRBJ2-7	CASSIRGRLRYEQYF	TGTGCCAGCAGCATCCGAGGCAGACTCCGCTACGAGCAGTACTTC
-	-	TRBV15	TRBJ2-5	CATSRDRETQYF	TGTGCCACCAGCAGAGATCGGGAGACCCAGTACTTC
TRBD2	-	TRBV19	TRBJ2-1	CASSPGLANHNEQFF	TGTGCCAGTAGCCCGGGACTAGCGAACCACAATGAGCAGTTCTTC
-	-	TRBV9	TRBJ2-7	CASSPRRGSSYEQYF	TGTGCCAGCAGCCCTCGCCGCGGTAGCTCCTACGAGCAGTACTTC
-	-	TRBV12-5	TRBJ1-4	CASGLVGAGARTNEKLFF	TGTGCTAGTGGTTTGGTAGGGGCGGGGGCCAGGACTAATGAAAAACTGTTTTTT
-	-	TRBV4-1	TRBJ2-1	CASSRGGGNEQFF	TGCGCCAGCAGCCGGGGAGGGGGCAATGAGCAGTTCTTC
TRBD2	-	TRBV10-3	TRBJ2-7	CAIRELAGEVYEQYF	TGTGCCATCAGAGAGCTAGCGGGAGAGGTCTACGAGCAGTACTTC
-	few	TRBV6-6	TRBJ1-2	CASSRDGDGYTF	TGTGCCAGCAGTCGAGACGGAGATGGCTACACCTTC
TRBD2	-	TRBV27	TRBJ2-1	CASSRTVAGGPNEQFF	TGTGCCAGCAGCCGGACTGTAGCGGGAGGGCCGAATGAGCAGTTCTTC
-	once	TRBV21-1	TRBJ2-7	CASSKGGTGEQYF	TGTGCCAGCAGCAAGGGGGGGACGGGCGAGCAGTACTTC
TRBD2	-	TRBV10-3	TRBJ2-3	CAISENRAGGRADTQYF	TGTGCCATCAGTGAGAACCGAGCGGGAGGACGAGCGGATACGCAGTATTTT
-	once	TRBV4-1	TRBJ1-2	CASSQVVGSYGYTF	TGCGCCAGCAGCCAAGTGGTGGGGAGCTATGGCTACACCTTC
-	few	TRBV5-1	TRBJ2-2	CASRQGTPKNTGELFF	TGCGCCAGCAGACAGGGAACCCCAAAGAACACCGGGGAGCTGTTTTTT
-	-	TRBV19	TRBJ2-7	CASSMGDSPYEQYF	TGTGCCAGTAGTATGGGGGACTCTCCCTACGAGCAGTACTTC
-	-	TRBV4-3	TRBJ2-1	CASSQVLSTSYNEQFF	TGCGCCAGCAGCCAAGTTCTGAGCACCTCCTACAATGAGCAGTTCTTC
-	once	TRBV14	TRBJ2-7	CASSQTGTGRVSGTYEQYF	TGTGCCAGCAGCCAGACCGGGACAGGGCGAGTTAGCGGGACCTACGAGCAGTACTTC
-	-	TRBV7-2	TRBJ2-7	CASSLVARPSYEQYF	TGTGCCAGCAGCTTAGTGGCGCGGCCCTCCTACGAGCAGTACTTC
TRBD2	-	TRBV18	TRBJ2-7	CASSPIRMGLAGAYEQYF	TGTGCCAGCTCACCAATTAGAATGGGACTAGCGGGAGCCTACGAGCAGTACTTC
TRBD2	-	TRBV28	TRBJ2-2	CAVKSGRTLNPGELFF	TGTGCCGTAAAATCCGGGAGGACGCTAAACCCCGGGGAGCTGTTTTTT
-	-	TRBV7-4	TRBJ1-1	CASSLYFPEAFF	TGTGCCAGCAGCTTATATTTCCCTGAAGCTTTCTTT
-	-	TRBV5-8	TRBJ1-5	CASSLEPRVQPQHF	TGTGCCAGCAGCTTGGAACCCCGGGTCCAGCCCCAGCATTTT
-	few	TRBV7-9	TRBJ2-2	CASSLGVGPGELFF	TGTGCCAGCAGCTTAGGAGTTGGGCCCGGGGAGCTGTTTTTT
TRBD1	-	TRBV18	TRBJ2-5	CASSRLGQGKETQYF	TGTGCCAGCTCACGCCTAGGACAGGGCAAGGAGACCCAGTACTTC
-	few	TRBV14	TRBJ2-7	CASSRAHREKGGMDSYEQYF	TGTGCCAGCAGTCGGGCCCACAGGGAGAAGGGAGGGATGGACTCCTACGAGCAGTACTTC
-	-	TRBV11-3	TRBJ1-1	CASSLHGGGTEAFF	TGTGCCAGCAGCTTACACGGGGGAGGGACTGAAGCTTTCTTT
TRBD1	-	TRBV20-1	TRBJ1-2	CSAKTGDGYTF	TGCAGTGCTAAAACAGGGGACGGCTACACCTTC
-	-	TRBV25-1	TRBJ2-5	CASSDFSQETQYF	TGTGCCAGCAGTGATTTCTCTCAAGAGACCCAGTACTTC
-	few	TRBV28	TRBJ1-1	CASSSKNGSLNTEAFF	TGTGCCAGCAGCTCTAAGAACGGGAGCCTAAACACTGAAGCTTTCTTT
-	-	TRBV7-2	TRBJ1-1	CASSPSGDTTEAFF	TGTGCCAGCAGCCCCAGCGGGGATACCACTGAAGCTTTCTTT
TRBD1	few	TRBV16	TRBJ1-3	CASSQGTGHSGNTIYF	TGTGCCAGCAGCCAAGGGACAGGGCACTCTGGAAACACCATATATTTT
-	-	TRBV5-1	TRBJ2-7	CASSTGVGVDKGSYEQYF	TGCGCCAGCAGTACGGGGGTTGGCGTTGATAAGGGGTCCTACGAGCAGTACTTC
TRBD2	-	TRBV19	TRBJ2-5	CASSRALAGPYQETQYF	TGTGCCAGTAGTAGAGCACTAGCGGGCCCTTACCAAGAGACCCAGTACTTC
TRBD1	once	TRBV7-4	TRBJ1-2	CASTGGNGYTF	TGTGCCAGCACAGGGGGTAATGGCTACACCTTC
-	-	TRBV4-1	TRBJ2-6	CASSQRPTGGANVLTF	TGCGCCAGCAGCCAGCGGCCGACGGGAGGGGCCAACGTCCTGACTTTC
-	-	TRBV7-2	TRBJ2-7	CASSVSGKLYEQYF	TGTGCCAGCAGCGTGAGCGGTAAGCTGTACGAGCAGTACTTC
-	-	TRBV29-1	TRBJ2-1	CSGRDSFYNEQFF	TGCAGCGGCCGGGACTCCTTCTACAATGAGCAGTTCTTC